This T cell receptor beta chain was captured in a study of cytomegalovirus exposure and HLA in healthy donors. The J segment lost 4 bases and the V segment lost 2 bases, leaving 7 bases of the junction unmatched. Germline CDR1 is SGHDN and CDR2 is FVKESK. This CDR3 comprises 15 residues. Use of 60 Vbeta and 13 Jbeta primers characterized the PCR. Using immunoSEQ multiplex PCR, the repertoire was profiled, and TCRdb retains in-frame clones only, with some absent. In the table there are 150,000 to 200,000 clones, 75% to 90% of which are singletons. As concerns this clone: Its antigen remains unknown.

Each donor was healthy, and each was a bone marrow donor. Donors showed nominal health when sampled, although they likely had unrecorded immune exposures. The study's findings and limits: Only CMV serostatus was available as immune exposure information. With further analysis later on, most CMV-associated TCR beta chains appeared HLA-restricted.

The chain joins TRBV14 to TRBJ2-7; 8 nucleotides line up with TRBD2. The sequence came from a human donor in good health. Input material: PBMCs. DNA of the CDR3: TGTGCCAGCAGCCAATCAGATAGCGGGGAATACGAGCAGTACTTC. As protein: CASSQSDSGEYEQYF.